A single sample is the source of the 10 T cell receptor beta chains below, sequenced in a study of T cells after posttransplantation cyclophosphamide. Sequenced by immunoSEQ multiplex PCR; TCRdb stores in-frame clones only, minus some. The counts give tens of thousands of clones, none of them seen only once; 2% to 2.5% is held by the top ten. Input material: PBMCs. The receptors originated from a man aged 40-50 years in good health, CMV-negative, and a related stem cell transplant donor.

This clone occurred many times. The V gene is TRBV7-3, the J gene TRBJ2-1; the match to TRBD2 covers 7 bases. V was clipped by 5 bases and J by 0 bases; unmatched bases: 7. CDR1 is SGHTA, CDR2 FQGTGA, per germline. The CDR3 totals 16 residues. This CDR3 reads CASSGTTPNSYNEQFF. DNA of the CDR3: TGTGCCAGCAGCGGGACTACGCCCAACTCCTACAATGAGCAGTTCTTC.

This clone was seen repeatedly, ten times or more. V gene TRBV10-3 combines with J gene TRBJ2-3, with a possible D match to TRBD2 (5 bases). This CDR3 is built from 12 residues. V was trimmed by 11 bases and J by 5 bases, leaving 14 bases between them. Per germline, CDR1 ENHRY and CDR2 SYGVKD. This CDR3 reads CAVNSGGDTQYF. CDR3 in DNA: TGTGCCGTAAACAGTGGAGGAGATACGCAGTATTTT.

This clone has at least ten counts. The chain recombines TRBV4-1 with TRBJ2-2; 10 bases match TRBD2. The CDR3 has 16 residues. V lost 5 bases and J lost 7; bases outside the gene matches: 10. Germline CDR1 is MGHRA and CDR2 is YSYEKL. CDR3 in DNA: TGCGCCAGCAGCTATCTATCTAGCGGGAGTATCGGGGAGCTGTTTTTT. Encoded protein: CASSYLSSGSIGELFF.

V gene TRBV6-1 combines with J gene TRBJ2-7, with 10 bases aligning to TRBD1. The CDR3 runs 15 residues. The junction had 5 bases not matched to a gene; V was cut back by 6 bases and J by 0 bases. Germline CDR1 MNHNS, CDR2 SASEGT. For the CDR3, the DNA is TGTGCCAGCAGCCACCGGGACAGGGGCTCCTACGAGCAGTACTTC. Translation: CASSHRDRGSYEQYF.

This clone was seen ten or more times. The chain has TRBV28 and TRBJ1-2, with D maybe TRBD1 (6 bases). The germline V and J ends were trimmed by 10 bases and 5 bases, with 20 bases remaining between them. The CDR3 is 14 amino acids. Germline V gene data show CDR1 as MDHEN and CDR2 as SYDVKM. This CDR3 reads CATSSRQVGYGYTF. The CDR3 nucleotides read TGTGCCACCTCCTCCCGACAGGTCGGATATGGCTACACCTTC.

The sample holds many counts of this clone. The rearrangement links TRBV27 to TRBJ2-5, with D maybe TRBD1 (5 bases). This CDR3 is built from 14 residues. Germline V gene lookup returns CDR1 MNHEY and CDR2 SMNVEV (reference sequence). V lost 3 bases, J lost 1 base, and 9 bases lay in between. CDR3 bases: TGTGCCAGCAGTTTCCGACAGTCCCAAGAGACCCAGTACTTC. This sequence encodes CASSFRQSQETQYF.

This clone was seen many times. V is TRBV2 and J is TRBJ1-5, with D tentatively TRBD1 (6 bases). This CDR3 has 15 amino acids. The germline gives CDR1 SNHLY, CDR2 FYNNEI. Between the trimmed V and J ends, which lost 8 bases and 0 bases, there was a span of 14 bases. Written as DNA, the CDR3 is TGTGCCAGCGGGATGGGGGCGTCTAGCAATCAGCCCCAGCATTTT. This gives the protein CASGMGASSNQPQHF.

This clone was found many times. V and J are TRBV9 and TRBJ2-1, with D perhaps matching TRBD2 (5 bases). With 6 bases removed from V and 6 bases from J, the gap between germline ends came to 19 bases. CDR3 length equals 15 residues. The germline gives CDR1 SGDLS, CDR2 YYNGEE. The CDR3 region has the DNA TGTGCCAGCACCCCAGCGGTAGAGCGCGGCAATGAGCAGTTCTTC. This sequence encodes CASTPAVERGNEQFF.

This clone occurred many times. This chain joins TRBV7-9 and TRBJ2-5; 12 bases are shared with TRBD1. The CDR3 covers 16 residues. Trimming cost V 1 base and J 4 bases; bases outside gene matches: 4. Germline assignment: CDR1 SEHNR and CDR2 FQNEAQ (reference sequence). The CDR3 loop is CASSLGDRGPRETQYF. In DNA, the CDR3 is TGTGCCAGCAGCTTAGGGGACAGGGGGCCCCGAGAGACCCAGTACTTC.

This clone has a count of ten or more. DNA for the CDR3: TGTGCCAGCAGTTGGACAGGCCCCTACGAGCAGTACTTC. Its translation: CASSWTGPYEQYF. The chain employs TRBV6-5 and TRBJ2-7; 7 nucleotides align to TRBD1. In germline, CDR1 is MNHEY, CDR2 SVGAGI. The CDR3 contains 13 residues. The J segment lost 2 bases and the V segment lost 4 bases, leaving 2 bases of the junction unmatched.